Following are 13 T cell receptor beta chains from one sample sequenced in a study of CD8+ T cells in alopecia areata (dated by TCRdb to the late 2010s). Libraries were constructed by the immunoSEQ multiplex PCR assay. RNA was extracted from all samples and reverse transcribed into cDNA, which served as template for TCR sequencing. This immuneACCESS table, as held by TCRdb, lists in-frame sequences with V and J called but not all clones. Of the missing ones, under half trace to an unresolved V gene in checked studies; the others have no known cause. In this sample the table shows about 100,000 clones, over 80% of which occur a single time. The top ten clones comprise roughly a quarter of the sample. The meaning of the sample's time point label: 24 weeks on oral tofacitinib. The treatment or condition label, read with the paper, signifies: oral pan-JAK inhibitor, 5-10 mg twice daily. Sequenced material: CD8+ T cells sorted from blood, taken at week 24, from a patient treated with tofacitinib. These receptors came from a human donor with alopecia areata.

This clone was seen only once. The V gene is TRBV7-2, the J gene TRBJ1-1; D is possibly TRBD1 (5 bases). The germline gives CDR1 SGHTA, CDR2 FQGNSA. V lost 3 bases and J lost 3, with 8 bases in between. The CDR3 consists of 13 residues. The chain's CDR3 is CASSLWGHTEAFF. The CDR3 DNA is TGTGCCAGCAGCTTGTGGGGCCACACTGAAGCTTTCTTT.

V usage is TRBV7-2 and J usage is TRBJ2-5; D unclear. There are 14 residues in the CDR3. Per germline, CDR1 SGHTA and CDR2 FQGNSA. V was pared by 5 bases and J by 5 bases, with 15 bases between. The CDR3 protein is CASSTLTGWETQYF. In DNA, the CDR3 is TGTGCCAGCAGCACATTGACGGGTTGGGAGACCCAGTACTTC.

The chain is built from TRBV19 and TRBJ1-2; 7 nucleotides match TRBD1. CDR1 is LNHDA and CDR2 is SQIVND in the germline V gene (reference sequence). The CDR3 is 13 residues long. V shed 7 bases and J 8 bases; nucleotides not matched to a gene: 10. CDR3 nucleotides: TGTGCCAGTACCCGTGCAACAGGGGACGGCTACACCTTC. Its translation: CASTRATGDGYTF.

The chain links TRBV4-3 to TRBJ2-3, with TRBD1 matching 10 bases. This CDR3 spans 17 amino acids. V was pared by 4 bases and J by 8 bases, with 15 bases of the junction left unmatched. Looked up from germline, CDR1 is LGHNA and CDR2 is YSLEER. The DNA of the CDR3 is TGCGCCAGCAGCCTCATAGGGGGACAGGGGAGAAGGGGTACGCAGTATTTT. This encodes CASSLIGGQGRRGTQYF.

The rearrangement joins TRBV19 to TRBJ1-2; 8 bases match TRBD1. The germline V gene has CDR1 LNHDA and CDR2 SQIVND (reference sequence). This CDR3 is built from 15 residues. The ends lost 4 bases at V and 2 bases at J; junction bases unmatched: 6. The CDR3 sequence: CASSTTRTGNYGYTF. For the CDR3, the DNA is TGTGCCAGTAGTACCACTAGGACAGGGAACTATGGCTACACCTTC.

This clone was seen a handful of times. This rearrangement joins TRBV15 to TRBJ2-2; TRBD2 aligns across 7 bases. The germline gives CDR1 LNHNV, CDR2 YYDKDF (reference sequence). The V segment lost 4 bases and the J segment 1 base; nucleotides outside the gene matches: 6. This CDR3 is 16 amino acids long. For the CDR3, the DNA is TGTGCCACCAGCACTCCTAAGCGGGGGAACACCGGGGAGCTGTTTTTT. It is translated as CATSTPKRGNTGELFF.

The chain has TRBV15 and TRBJ2-7, with a tentative D call TRBD2 (6 bases). The V end lost 2 bases, the J end lost 5 bases, and 19 bases lay between the germline ends. The CDR3 totals 16 residues. Per germline, CDR1 LNHNV and CDR2 YYDKDF (reference sequence). CDR3: CATSRSPTRLVHEQYF. DNA of the CDR3: TGTGCCACCAGCAGATCTCCCACCCGACTAGTCCACGAGCAGTACTTC.

This clone was recorded once. The chain links TRBV6-5 to TRBJ1-1; D call uncertain. Germline lookup yields CDR1 MNHEY and CDR2 SVGAGI. The germline V and J ends were trimmed by 0 bases and 3 bases, with 8 bases remaining between them. The CDR3 contains 14 residues. The CDR3 reads CASSYSGSYTEAFF. The DNA of the CDR3 is TGTGCCAGCAGTTACTCAGGAAGTTACACTGAAGCTTTCTTT.

The chain uses TRBV2 and TRBJ2-1; 9 positions agree with TRBD1. CDR1 is SNHLY and CDR2 is FYNNEI in the germline V gene. The CDR3 is made up of 18 amino acids. Germline trimming cut 0 bases from V and 5 bases from J; bases unmatched to any gene: 11. The CDR3: CASSEARDRDTSNNEQFF. Here the CDR3 DNA reads TGTGCCAGCAGTGAAGCCCGGGACAGGGATACGTCCAACAATGAGCAGTTCTTC.

Only a few counts were recorded for this clone. Other DNA sequences of this sample code for an identical CDR3. This sequence joins TRBV7-2 and TRBJ2-7; 11 bases agree with TRBD2. The ends lost 1 base at V and 4 bases at J; junction bases unmatched: 0. Germline V lookup: CDR1 SGHTA, CDR2 FQGNSA. This CDR3 contains 14 residues. The CDR3 region is CASSLGLAGYEQYF. CDR3 coding DNA: TGTGCCAGCAGCTTAGGACTAGCGGGGTACGAGCAGTACTTC.

This chain connects TRBV29-1 to TRBJ2-2, with D possibly called TRBD1 or TRBD2 (6 bases each). Germline assignment: CDR1 SQVTM and CDR2 ANQGSEA. The CDR3 extends over 14 amino acids. Trimming took 2 bases from V and 4 from J, leaving 11 bases between them. CDR3 nucleotide sequence: TGCAGCGTTGAATTACAGGGAGGCACCGGGGAGCTGTTTTTT. Translated, it gives CSVELQGGTGELFF.

The rearrangement links TRBV9 to TRBJ2-1; 8 bases are shared with TRBD1. Germline values: CDR1 SGDLS, CDR2 YYNGEE. The CDR3 length is 14 residues. The V segment lost 4 bases and the J segment 6 bases; nucleotides outside the gene matches: 6. The CDR3 loop is CASSPQGAFNEQFF. The CDR3 DNA is TGTGCCAGCAGCCCCCAGGGGGCTTTCAATGAGCAGTTCTTC.

The V call is TRBV2, the J call TRBJ2-3; D is undetermined. Trimming took off 2 bases at V and 1 base at J, with 16 bases between the two ends. The germline V gene has CDR1 SNHLY and CDR2 FYNNEI. This CDR3 contains 17 residues. This CDR3 reads CASSEWQGIGGTDTQYF. Here the CDR3 DNA reads TGTGCCAGCAGTGAATGGCAAGGGATTGGAGGCACAGATACGCAGTATTTT.